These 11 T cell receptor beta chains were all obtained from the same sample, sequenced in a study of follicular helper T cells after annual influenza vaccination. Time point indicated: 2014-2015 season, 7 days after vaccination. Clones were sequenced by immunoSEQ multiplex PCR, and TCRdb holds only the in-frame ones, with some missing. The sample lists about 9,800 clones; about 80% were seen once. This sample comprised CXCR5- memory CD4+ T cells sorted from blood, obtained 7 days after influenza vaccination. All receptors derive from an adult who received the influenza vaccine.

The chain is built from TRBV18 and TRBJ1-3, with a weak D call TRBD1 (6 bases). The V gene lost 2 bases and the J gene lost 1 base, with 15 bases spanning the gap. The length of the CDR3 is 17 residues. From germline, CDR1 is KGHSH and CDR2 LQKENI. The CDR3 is CASSPWSDRLSGNTIYF. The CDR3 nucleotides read TGTGCCAGCTCACCATGGAGCGACAGGCTGTCTGGAAACACCATATATTTT.

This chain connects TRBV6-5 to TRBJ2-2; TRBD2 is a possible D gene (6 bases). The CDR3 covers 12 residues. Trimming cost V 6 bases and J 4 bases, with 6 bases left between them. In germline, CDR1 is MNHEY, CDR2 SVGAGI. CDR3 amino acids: CASRGGTGELFF. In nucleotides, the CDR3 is TGTGCCAGCAGGGGGGGCACCGGGGAGCTGTTTTTT.

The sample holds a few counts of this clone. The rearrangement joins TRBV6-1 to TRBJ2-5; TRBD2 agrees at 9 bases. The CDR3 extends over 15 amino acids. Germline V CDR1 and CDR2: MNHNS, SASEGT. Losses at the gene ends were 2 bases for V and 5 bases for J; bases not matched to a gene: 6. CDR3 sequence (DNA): TGTGCCAGCAGTGAATTAGCGGGGGCGGGGGAGACCCAGTACTTC. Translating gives CASSELAGAGETQYF.

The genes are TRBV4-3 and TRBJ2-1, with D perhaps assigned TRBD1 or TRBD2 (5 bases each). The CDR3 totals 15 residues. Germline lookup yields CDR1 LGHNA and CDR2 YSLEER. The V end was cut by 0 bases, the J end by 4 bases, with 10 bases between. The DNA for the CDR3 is TGCGCCAGCAGCCAAGATCGGGGACGGTACAATGAGCAGTTCTTC. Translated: CASSQDRGRYNEQFF.

CDR3 coding DNA: TGTGCCAGCAGCGCAGGGGGAAACACCGGGGAGCTGTTTTTT. Its protein is CASSAGGNTGELFF. V and J are TRBV7-3 and TRBJ2-2; 7 bases fit TRBD1. Looked up from germline, CDR1 is SGHTA and CDR2 is FQGTGA. Trimming removed 5 bases from V and 2 bases from J; junction bases left unmatched: 2. This CDR3 comprises 14 residues.

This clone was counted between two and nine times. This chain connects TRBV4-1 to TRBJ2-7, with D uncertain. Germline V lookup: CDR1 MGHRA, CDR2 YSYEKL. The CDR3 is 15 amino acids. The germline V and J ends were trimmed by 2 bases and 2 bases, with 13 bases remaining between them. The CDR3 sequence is CASSQFPRPTYEQYF. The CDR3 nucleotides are TGCGCCAGCAGCCAATTTCCAAGACCTACCTACGAGCAGTACTTC.

The CDR3 region is CASSQGLGQSSYEQYF. DNA for the CDR3: TGCGCCAGCAGCCAAGGGTTAGGACAGAGCTCCTACGAGCAGTACTTC. The V gene is TRBV4-3, the J gene TRBJ2-7; D possibly corresponds to TRBD1 (6 bases). Trimming pared 1 base from V and 0 bases from J, leaving 13 bases between. Germline CDR1 reads LGHNA; CDR2 reads YSLEER. The CDR3 is made up of 16 amino acids.

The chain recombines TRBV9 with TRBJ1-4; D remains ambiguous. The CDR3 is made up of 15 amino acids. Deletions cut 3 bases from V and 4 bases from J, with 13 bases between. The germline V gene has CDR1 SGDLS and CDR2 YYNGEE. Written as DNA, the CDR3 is TGTGCCAGCAGCGCCTCGACGGGGAATAATGAAAAACTGTTTTTT. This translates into CASSASTGNNEKLFF.

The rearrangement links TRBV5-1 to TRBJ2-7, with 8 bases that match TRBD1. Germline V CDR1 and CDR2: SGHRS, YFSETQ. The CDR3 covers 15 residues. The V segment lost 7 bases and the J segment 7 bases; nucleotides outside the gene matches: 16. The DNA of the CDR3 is TGCGCCAGCCAGGGGACAGGCAGTCCCGTAGGGGAGCAGTACTTC. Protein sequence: CASQGTGSPVGEQYF.

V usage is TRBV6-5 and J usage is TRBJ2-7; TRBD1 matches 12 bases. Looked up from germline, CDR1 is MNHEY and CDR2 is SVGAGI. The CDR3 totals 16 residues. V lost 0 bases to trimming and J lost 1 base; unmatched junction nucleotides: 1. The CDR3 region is CASSYSGQGASYEQYF. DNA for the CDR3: TGTGCCAGCAGTTACTCGGGACAGGGGGCATCCTACGAGCAGTACTTC.

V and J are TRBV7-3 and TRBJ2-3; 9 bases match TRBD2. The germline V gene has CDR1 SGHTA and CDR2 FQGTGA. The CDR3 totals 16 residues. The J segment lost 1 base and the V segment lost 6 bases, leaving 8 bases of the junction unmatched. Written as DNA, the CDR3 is TGTGCCAGCAGTTACGGTAGCGGGGGAGGCACAGATACGCAGTATTTT. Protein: CASSYGSGGGTDTQYF.